This TCR beta chain emerged from a study of T cell responses to AZD1222 COVID-19 vaccine. Whole-study findings and limits: The study reported that nearly half of spike-specific TCRs target unmutated variant regions.

Deletions cut 5 bases from V and 4 bases from J, with 11 bases between. This CDR3 region has 13 residues. In germline, CDR1 is WNHNN, CDR2 SYGVQD (reference sequence). The method was immunoSEQ multiplex PCR; TCRdb's version includes in-frame clones alone and lacks a portion of them. The sample shows 65,000 to 85,000 clones, about 88% of them seen only once. A note on this clone: No antigen is known for it.

The material was peripheral blood, obtained on day 0 of AZD1222 vaccination. V usage is TRBV10-1 and J usage is TRBJ1-2; no reliable D call. This sequence originates from an adult in good health. CDR3 in DNA: TGCGCCAGCAGTTCGGGATCGGGCTATGGCTACACCTTC. This translates into CASSSGSGYGYTF.